Listed here are 16 T cell receptor beta chains from one sample, sequenced in a study of glioma-infiltrating T cells. The iRepertoire nested amplicon-rescue multiplex PCR amplified TCR alpha and beta CDR3s from RNA. TCRdb re-analysed the multiplex PCR reads in MiXCR, keeping a single row per CDR3 protein. The sample lists tens of thousands of distinct CDR3 sequences, roughly 40% occurring once. The sample comprised glioma tissue, nonneoplastic brain tissue, or PBMCs (not recorded which). The receptor source for this set is a human donor with low-grade glioma or glioblastoma, undergoing nonglioma brain surgery, or in good health (not recorded which).

Only one count was recorded for this clonotype. With a much larger clone just one base away, this may be a read error. V and J are TRBV14 and TRBJ2-5, with a tentative D call TRBD1 (6 bases). V gave up 0 bases and J gave up 4 bases, with 15 bases separating them. Germline CDR1 is SGHDN and CDR2 is FVKESK. The CDR3 is made up of 16 amino acids. CDR3 region: CASSQEGHQSIETQYF. The CDR3 DNA reads TGTGCCAGCAGCCAAGAGGGACACCAGAGCATAGAGACCCAGTACTTC.

Many counts were recorded for this clonotype. The chain carries TRBV19 and TRBJ1-1; possibly TRBD1 for D (5 bases). Per germline, CDR1 LNHDA and CDR2 SQIVND (reference sequence). With 3 bases removed from V and 4 bases from J, the gap between germline ends came to 12 bases. The CDR3 has 14 amino acids. The DNA of the CDR3 is TGTGCCAGTAGTATTTGGGGGTTGAGCACTGAAGCTTTCTTT. This translates into CASSIWGLSTEAFF.

Many counts were recorded for this clonotype. The chain carries TRBV12-3 or TRBV12-4 and TRBJ1-1; D remains unclear. The CDR3 spans 13 residues. V was shortened by 3 bases and J by 3 bases, with 8 bases between the two germline ends. This CDR3 is CASSFFEDTEAFF. The CDR3 nucleotides read TGTGCCAGCAGTTTCTTTGAGGACACTGAAGCTTTCTTT.

This clonotype was counted many times. The chain is built from TRBV4-2 and TRBJ2-2; 7 bases agree with TRBD1. After removal of 5 bases from V and 3 bases from J, the junction contained 12 bases not matched to a gene. This CDR3 region has 17 residues. CDR1 LGHNA and CDR2 YNFKEQ come from the germline V gene. CDR3 DNA: TGTGCCAGCAGCAAAGGAATTTCTGGGACAGACACCGGGGAGCTGTTTTTT. As protein: CASSKGISGTDTGELFF.

With regard to this clonotype: A junction end diverges from the germline sequence, so it may reflect a read error. The CDR3, as DNA: TGTGCTAGCAGTTATGCCTCAGGAGATCTTGGCTACACCTTC. Its translation: CASSYASGDLGYTF. J is TRBJ1-2 and V is TRBV28; no firm D call. Germline V CDR1 and CDR2: MDHEN, SYDVKM. The CDR3 is 14 amino acids.

In this sample, this clonotype turned up many times. This chain connects TRBV27 to TRBJ1-2; tentative D call: TRBD1 (5 bases). V gave up 4 bases and J gave up 5 bases, with 17 bases separating them. CDR1 and CDR2 from the germline V gene are MNHEY and SMNVEV (reference sequence). CDR3 length: 15 amino acids. This CDR3 reads CASSSSRLGVYGYTF. The CDR3 DNA is TGTGCCAGCAGTTCCTCTAGACTAGGGGTATATGGCTACACCTTC.

In this sample, this clonotype turned up many times. This chain links TRBV7-2 with TRBJ2-2, with 12 bases matching TRBD2. Germline trimming cut 5 bases from V and 4 bases from J; bases unmatched to any gene: 5. There are 16 residues in the CDR3. The germline CDR1 and CDR2 sequences are SGHTA and FQGNSA. The CDR3 nucleotides read TGTGCCAGCAGCGCCCTAGCGGGGGGGCCCACCGGGGAGCTGTTTTTT. Amino acids: CASSALAGGPTGELFF.

This clonotype has ten or more counts. The gene calls are TRBV28 and TRBJ2-2; D possibly uses TRBD1 or TRBD2 (6 bases each). Germline CDR1 is MDHEN and CDR2 is SYDVKM. The CDR3 totals 18 residues. The germline V and J ends were trimmed by 7 bases and 5 bases, with 26 bases remaining between them. In DNA form, the CDR3 reads TGTGCCAGCACCCTTTTCCCCCTCGGGGGCGCGCATACCGGGGAGCTGTTTTTT. Its protein is CASTLFPLGGAHTGELFF.

There are many counts of this clonotype. The chain has TRBV27 and TRBJ2-2; TRBD1 matches 12 bases. CDR1 is MNHEY and CDR2 is SMNVEV in the germline V gene (reference sequence). The trim removed 7 bases at V and 4 bases at J, leaving 4 bases unmatched. There are 15 residues in the CDR3. CDR3 bases: TGTGCCAGCAAAAGGGACAGGGGGCCCACCGGGGAGCTGTTTTTT. Protein: CASKRDRGPTGELFF.

This clonotype was picked up many times. The chain combines TRBV2 with TRBJ2-1; D is unclear. With 7 bases removed from V and 2 bases from J, the gap between germline ends came to 15 bases. Per the germline V gene, CDR1 is SNHLY and CDR2 is FYNNEI. This CDR3 comprises 15 residues. CDR3 in amino acids: CASIVLGGAYNEQFF. The CDR3 DNA reads as TGTGCCAGCATAGTTTTGGGCGGAGCCTACAATGAGCAGTTCTTC.

In this sample, this clonotype turned up a few times. J is TRBJ1-1 and V is TRBV18; D is unresolved. V was clipped by 0 bases and J by 0 bases, with 11 bases between them. The CDR3 runs 16 residues. From germline, CDR1 is KGHSH and CDR2 LQKENI. The CDR3 sequence is CASSPPSGIMNTEAFF. Written as DNA, the CDR3 is TGTGCCAGCTCACCACCTTCCGGAATAATGAACACTGAAGCTTTCTTT.

In the case of this clonotype: Being one base from a much bigger clone, this may be a read error. The V gene is TRBV5-1, the J gene TRBJ2-1; 9 bases match TRBD2. CDR3 length equals 15 residues. Germline V gene sequence: CDR1 SGHRS, CDR2 YFSETQ. The CDR3 sequence: CASSPPSGAYSEQFF. CDR3 nucleotides: TGCGCCAGCAGCCCGCCTAGCGGGGCCTACAGTGAGCAGTTCTTC.

This clonotype was counted many times. This chain connects TRBV2 to TRBJ2-3; TRBD2 matches 9 bases. The CDR3 runs 18 residues. V trimming: 6 bases; J trimming: 1 base; junction bases outside the gene matches: 14. Per the germline V gene, CDR1 is SNHLY and CDR2 is FYNNEI. In DNA form, the CDR3 reads TGTGCCAGCAGATCGAAGAGATATAGCGGGGGCCGCACAGATACGCAGTATTTT. Protein: CASRSKRYSGGRTDTQYF.

A remark on this clonotype: Being one base from a much bigger clone, this may be a read error. The rearrangement joins TRBV18 to TRBJ2-2; 7 positions match TRBD2. CDR3 length: 15 amino acids. Germline loops: CDR1 KGHSH, CDR2 LQKENI. The CDR3 DNA reads as TGTGCCAGCTCACCACAGTCCACGGGCAGCGGGGAGCTGTCTTTT. Translating gives CASSPQSTGSGELSF.

This clonotype has only one observation. This CDR3 is CASSLIAGGTGELFF. CDR3 nucleotides: TGTGCCAGCAGTTTAATAGCGGGGGGCACCGGGGAGCTGTTTTTT. The chain combines TRBV27 with TRBJ2-2, with 10 positions matching TRBD2. Germline CDR1 reads MNHEY; CDR2 reads SMNVEV (reference sequence). V dropped 2 bases and J dropped 4; count of bases not matched to a gene: 1. The length of the CDR3 is 15 residues.

This clonotype was seen a few times. The chain is built from TRBV30 and TRBJ2-1; 10 nucleotides match TRBD2. Per germline, CDR1 GTSNPN and CDR2 SVGIG (reference sequence). CDR3 length: 15 amino acids. After removal of 1 base from V and 4 bases from J, the junction contained 4 bases not matched to a gene. Here the CDR3 reads CAWSEGLADYNEQFF. The CDR3 DNA sequence: TGTGCCTGGAGTGAAGGACTAGCGGATTACAATGAGCAGTTCTTC.